A selection of T cell receptor beta chains follows, all from one sample in a study of CD8+CD57+ T cells in acquired aplastic anemia. TCRdb used MiXCR to reprocess the reads, holding one entry per CDR3 protein. The sample holds roughly 150,000 distinct CDR3 sequences, less than 60% seen once. Sequencing was performed on sorted CD4+, CD8+, or CD8+CD57+ T cells (not recorded which) from PBMCs. The receptor set was obtained from a human donor with aplastic anemia. Both conserved end residues are part of each CDR3. Fields, in order: J gene, D gene, V gene, clone size, CDR3 protein, CDR3 DNA. The D gene is left open where the match is weak. The size field is filled for only some rows; it gives once, few, many or a size class.

j_call: TRBJ2-1
d_call: TRBD2
v_call: TRBV11-2
clone_size: -
cdr3_aa: CASSLELAHNEQFF
cdr3_nt: TGTGCCAGCAGCTTAGAACTAGCGCACAATGAGCAGTTCTTC

j_call: TRBJ1-5
d_call: TRBD1
v_call: TRBV29-1
clone_size: many
cdr3_aa: CSVGGTGGGQPQHF
cdr3_nt: TGCAGCGTTGGAGGGACAGGGGGCGGTCAGCCCCAGCATTTT

j_call: TRBJ2-1
d_call: TRBD1
v_call: TRBV9
clone_size: many
cdr3_aa: CASSQAGTGGNEQFF
cdr3_nt: TGTGCCAGCAGCCAGGCCGGGACAGGGGGCAATGAGCAGTTCTTC

j_call: TRBJ1-2
d_call: TRBD1
v_call: TRBV2
clone_size: -
cdr3_aa: CATTTGTGYTF
cdr3_nt: TGTGCCACCACGACAGGGACTGGCTACACCTTC

j_call: TRBJ1-4
d_call: -
v_call: TRBV20-1
clone_size: many
cdr3_aa: CSARGGAASNEKLFF
cdr3_nt: TGCAGTGCTAGGGGGGGGGCAGCCTCCAATGAAAAACTGTTTTTT

j_call: TRBJ2-7
d_call: -
v_call: TRBV10-3
clone_size: few
cdr3_aa: CAISGYGGNEQYF
cdr3_nt: TGTGCCATCAGTGGGTATGGCGGGAACGAGCAGTACTTC

j_call: TRBJ1-2
d_call: -
v_call: TRBV7-2
clone_size: -
cdr3_aa: CASSLEVGGYTF
cdr3_nt: TGTGCCAGCAGCTTAGAGGTGGGTGGCTACACCTTC

j_call: TRBJ1-1
d_call: -
v_call: TRBV7-3
clone_size: few
cdr3_aa: CASSQAAEAFF
cdr3_nt: TGTGCCAGCAGCCAGGCGGCTGAAGCTTTCTTT

j_call: TRBJ1-1
d_call: -
v_call: TRBV7-3
clone_size: -
cdr3_aa: CASSSTGTEAFF
cdr3_nt: TGTGCCAGCAGCTCCACCGGGACTGAAGCTTTCTTT

j_call: TRBJ2-1
d_call: TRBD2
v_call: TRBV2
clone_size: -
cdr3_aa: CASSPSGALSYNEQFF
cdr3_nt: TGTGCCAGCAGCCCTAGCGGGGCGCTCTCCTACAATGAGCAGTTCTTC

j_call: TRBJ1-2
d_call: -
v_call: TRBV29-1
clone_size: -
cdr3_aa: CSVESQGRSANYGYTF
cdr3_nt: TGCAGCGTTGAGTCTCAGGGCAGGTCTGCTAACTATGGCTACACCTTC

j_call: TRBJ1-6
d_call: TRBD1
v_call: TRBV19
clone_size: -
cdr3_aa: CASSMGVIGQGANNSPLHF
cdr3_nt: TGTGCCAGTAGTATGGGGGTGATAGGGCAGGGGGCGAATAATTCACCCCTCCACTTT

j_call: TRBJ1-4
d_call: TRBD1
v_call: TRBV7-3
clone_size: few
cdr3_aa: CASSPGDRGDEKLFF
cdr3_nt: TGTGCCAGCAGCCCGGGGGACAGGGGGGATGAAAAACTGTTTTTT

j_call: TRBJ1-1
d_call: TRBD1
v_call: TRBV5-5
clone_size: many
cdr3_aa: CASSFGDRGSRMNTEAFF
cdr3_nt: TGTGCCAGCAGCTTTGGGGACAGGGGCTCCCGAATGAACACTGAAGCTTTCTTT

j_call: TRBJ2-3
d_call: TRBD2
v_call: TRBV20-1
clone_size: many
cdr3_aa: CSASRTSGGVSTDTQYF
cdr3_nt: TGCAGTGCTAGCAGGACTAGCGGGGGGGTTAGCACAGATACGCAGTATTTT

j_call: TRBJ2-1
d_call: -
v_call: TRBV7-3
clone_size: many
cdr3_aa: CASSPQGNEQFF
cdr3_nt: TGTGCCAGCAGCCCACAGGGCAATGAGCAGTTCTTC

j_call: TRBJ1-3
d_call: -
v_call: TRBV20-1
clone_size: many
cdr3_aa: CSARAGTAGNTIYF
cdr3_nt: TGCAGTGCTAGAGCCGGGACGGCTGGAAACACCATATATTTT

j_call: TRBJ2-1
d_call: TRBD1
v_call: TRBV2
clone_size: -
cdr3_aa: CASRPQGASNEQFF
cdr3_nt: TGTGCCAGCAGGCCACAGGGGGCGTCGAATGAGCAGTTCTTC

j_call: TRBJ2-7
d_call: TRBD1
v_call: TRBV20-1
clone_size: -
cdr3_aa: CCPGQGTYEQYF
cdr3_nt: TGCTGTCCGGGACAGGGAACTTACGAGCAGTACTTC

j_call: TRBJ2-1
d_call: -
v_call: TRBV20-1
clone_size: many
cdr3_aa: CSARDGFAQFF
cdr3_nt: TGCAGTGCTAGAGACGGCTTCGCGCAGTTCTTC

j_call: TRBJ2-7
d_call: -
v_call: TRBV11-2
clone_size: many
cdr3_aa: CASSRLADPEYF
cdr3_nt: TGTGCCAGCAGCCGGCTCGCGGACCCCGAGTACTTC

j_call: TRBJ1-2
d_call: -
v_call: TRBV10-3
clone_size: many
cdr3_aa: CAISEGNGANYGYTF
cdr3_nt: TGTGCCATCAGTGAGGGTAATGGAGCTAACTATGGCTACACCTTC

j_call: TRBJ1-5
d_call: TRBD1
v_call: TRBV2
clone_size: -
cdr3_aa: CASRSGTVLNQPQHF
cdr3_nt: TGTGCCAGCAGGTCCGGGACAGTGCTCAATCAGCCCCAGCATTTT

j_call: TRBJ1-2
d_call: -
v_call: TRBV3-1
clone_size: many
cdr3_aa: CASSSSGVLGYTF
cdr3_nt: TGTGCCAGCAGCTCCAGCGGGGTACTAGGCTACACCTTC

j_call: TRBJ1-4
d_call: -
v_call: TRBV12-3/TRBV12-4
clone_size: many
cdr3_aa: CASSPIQGENEKLFF
cdr3_nt: TGTGCCAGCAGTCCGATACAGGGAGAGAATGAAAAACTGTTTTTT

j_call: TRBJ1-1
d_call: -
v_call: TRBV19
clone_size: many
cdr3_aa: CASSATGRIWAEAFF
cdr3_nt: TGTGCCAGTTCAGCGACAGGTAGAATTTGGGCTGAAGCTTTCTTT

j_call: TRBJ1-4
d_call: -
v_call: TRBV6-1
clone_size: -
cdr3_aa: CASVWSTNEKLFF
cdr3_nt: TGTGCCAGCGTGTGGTCTACTAATGAAAAACTGTTTTTT

j_call: TRBJ2-1
d_call: -
v_call: TRBV2
clone_size: -
cdr3_aa: CASSVSYNEQFF
cdr3_nt: TGTGCCAGCAGTGTTAGCTACAATGAGCAGTTCTTC

j_call: TRBJ2-3
d_call: TRBD2
v_call: TRBV15
clone_size: -
cdr3_aa: CATSGKRGTDTQYF
cdr3_nt: TGTGCCACCAGCGGCAAGCGGGGAACAGATACGCAGTATTTT

j_call: TRBJ1-4
d_call: -
v_call: TRBV2
clone_size: once
cdr3_aa: CASVVSTNEKLFF
cdr3_nt: TGTGCCAGCGTCGTCTCAACTAATGAAAAACTGTTTTTT